A selection of T cell receptor beta chains follows, all from one sample in a study of blood T cells in healthy people across ages. From the 5' RACE reads, TCRdb called clonotypes with MiXCR, one entry per CDR3 protein. This table holds 1,100,000 or so distinct CDR3 sequences, around 43% found once. The source material was blood. The source of these receptors is a woman in her sixties or seventies in good health. The CDR3 runs from the conserved cysteine through the conserved F or W. A D gene is named only where the DNA matches it firmly. For some rows the clone size is stated as once, few or many, or as a class when expanded; others skip it.

j_call: TRBJ2-2
v_call: TRBV20-1
clone_size: NA
d_call: NA
cdr3_aa: CSASLRADTGELFF
cdr3_nt: TGCAGTGCTAGTCTCCGGGCCGACACCGGGGAGCTGTTTTTT

j_call: TRBJ2-1
v_call: TRBV20-1
clone_size: NA
d_call: TRBD2
cdr3_aa: CGARGTSGSGYEQFF
cdr3_nt: TGCGGTGCTAGAGGGACTAGCGGGAGTGGTTATGAGCAGTTCTTC

j_call: TRBJ1-4
v_call: TRBV27
clone_size: few
d_call: NA
cdr3_aa: CASSVPGNEKLFF
cdr3_nt: TGTGCCAGCAGTGTGCCGGGAAACGAAAAACTGTTTTTT

j_call: TRBJ2-5
v_call: TRBV20-1
clone_size: NA
d_call: TRBD2
cdr3_aa: CSALGGGLAGTYQETQYF
cdr3_nt: TGCAGTGCATTAGGGGGGGGACTAGCGGGGACGTACCAAGAGACCCAGTACTTC

j_call: TRBJ2-7
v_call: TRBV21-1
clone_size: many
d_call: NA
cdr3_aa: CASIPLAYEQYF
cdr3_nt: TGTGCCAGCATCCCCCTCGCCTACGAGCAGTACTTC

j_call: TRBJ2-5
v_call: TRBV20-1
clone_size: NA
d_call: NA
cdr3_aa: CSAEPTGAQETQYF
cdr3_nt: TGCAGTGCTGAGCCTACGGGAGCCCAAGAGACCCAGTACTTC

j_call: TRBJ2-7
v_call: TRBV28
clone_size: NA
d_call: TRBD2
cdr3_aa: CASSSVSMTSGGAYEQYF
cdr3_nt: TGTGCCAGCAGTTCAGTTTCCATGACTAGCGGGGGGGCCTACGAGCAGTACTTC

j_call: TRBJ2-5
v_call: TRBV5-5
clone_size: few
d_call: TRBD1
cdr3_aa: CASSLVGQEETQYF
cdr3_nt: TGTGCCAGCAGCTTGGTCGGACAGGAAGAGACCCAGTACTTC

j_call: TRBJ2-7
v_call: TRBV24-1
clone_size: once
d_call: TRBD2
cdr3_aa: CATSGSSGFSYNEQYF
cdr3_nt: TGTGCCACCAGTGGATCTAGCGGGTTCTCCTACAATGAGCAGTACTTC

j_call: TRBJ2-5
v_call: TRBV28
clone_size: few
d_call: TRBD1
cdr3_aa: CASSHGTGGEQYF
cdr3_nt: TGTGCCAGCAGCCACGGGACAGGGGGTGAGCAGTACTTC

j_call: TRBJ2-5
v_call: TRBV20-1
clone_size: few
d_call: TRBD2
cdr3_aa: CSARDRAGDRETQYF
cdr3_nt: TGCAGTGCTAGAGATCGCGCGGGAGATAGGGAGACCCAGTACTTC

j_call: TRBJ2-7
v_call: TRBV12-3/TRBV12-4
clone_size: NA
d_call: TRBD1
cdr3_aa: CASSPGQGLSRLHEQYF
cdr3_nt: TGTGCCAGTAGCCCGGGACAGGGGCTCAGCAGGCTCCACGAGCAGTACTTC

j_call: TRBJ2-7
v_call: TRBV27
clone_size: NA
d_call: TRBD1
cdr3_aa: CASSLSEQGIPYEQYF
cdr3_nt: TGTGCCAGCAGTTTATCAGAACAGGGGATCCCCTACGAGCAGTACTTC

j_call: TRBJ2-7
v_call: TRBV29-1
clone_size: NA
d_call: NA
cdr3_aa: CSVEQGNAYEQYF
cdr3_nt: TGCAGCGTTGAACAGGGTAATGCCTACGAGCAGTACTTC

j_call: TRBJ2-5
v_call: TRBV12-3/TRBV12-4
clone_size: few
d_call: TRBD1
cdr3_aa: CASSSRDRVTQYF
cdr3_nt: TGTGCCAGCAGTTCCCGGGACAGGGTGACCCAGTACTTC

j_call: TRBJ2-1
v_call: TRBV27
clone_size: few
d_call: NA
cdr3_aa: CASSFMGYNEQFF
cdr3_nt: TGTGCCAGCAGTTTTATGGGGTACAATGAGCAGTTCTTC

j_call: TRBJ1-6
v_call: TRBV25-1
clone_size: few
d_call: NA
cdr3_aa: CASSGDSGLGSPLHF
cdr3_nt: TGTGCCAGCAGTGGAGACAGCGGATTGGGTTCACCCCTCCACTTT

j_call: TRBJ1-2
v_call: TRBV9
clone_size: few
d_call: NA
cdr3_aa: CASSVSPQRDYGYTF
cdr3_nt: TGTGCCAGCAGCGTATCCCCCCAGCGAGACTATGGCTACACCTTC

j_call: TRBJ2-1
v_call: TRBV7-9
clone_size: NA
d_call: TRBD2
cdr3_aa: CASSLALIAGEGNEQFF
cdr3_nt: TGTGCCAGCAGCTTAGCGTTAATAGCGGGAGAAGGCAATGAGCAGTTCTTC

j_call: TRBJ2-5
v_call: TRBV6-6
clone_size: few
d_call: NA
cdr3_aa: CASSYRQGGGETQYF
cdr3_nt: TGTGCCAGCAGTTACAGGCAGGGGGGGGGAGAGACCCAGTACTTC

j_call: TRBJ1-5
v_call: TRBV6-5
clone_size: NA
d_call: NA
cdr3_aa: CASREAWPNQPQHF
cdr3_nt: TGTGCCAGCAGGGAAGCCTGGCCCAATCAGCCCCAGCATTTT

j_call: TRBJ2-7
v_call: TRBV28
clone_size: NA
d_call: NA
cdr3_aa: CASSPGERESYEQYF
cdr3_nt: TGTGCCAGCAGTCCCGGGGAGAGAGAATCCTACGAGCAGTACTTC

j_call: TRBJ2-7
v_call: TRBV18
clone_size: NA
d_call: TRBD2
cdr3_aa: CASSPVGTSGTYEQYF
cdr3_nt: TGTGCCAGCTCACCTGTCGGGACTAGCGGGACCTACGAGCAGTACTTC

j_call: TRBJ1-5
v_call: TRBV16
clone_size: NA
d_call: NA
cdr3_aa: CASSQLGGPQHF
cdr3_nt: TGTGCCAGCAGCCAATTAGGGGGGCCCCAGCATTTT

j_call: TRBJ2-3
v_call: TRBV7-2
clone_size: few
d_call: NA
cdr3_aa: CASSLAWWVGDTQYF
cdr3_nt: TGTGCCAGCAGCTTAGCGTGGTGGGTCGGGGATACGCAGTATTTT

j_call: TRBJ2-1
v_call: TRBV18
clone_size: NA
d_call: NA
cdr3_aa: CASSPPGGRRTSYNEQFF
cdr3_nt: TGTGCCAGCTCACCTCCTGGGGGGAGGCGCACCTCCTACAATGAGCAGTTCTTC

j_call: TRBJ2-1
v_call: TRBV7-8
clone_size: NA
d_call: TRBD2
cdr3_aa: CASSLGGGRVDYNEQFF
cdr3_nt: TGTGCCAGCAGCTTAGGGGGCGGGAGGGTGGACTACAATGAGCAGTTCTTC

j_call: TRBJ2-5
v_call: TRBV27
clone_size: few
d_call: TRBD2
cdr3_aa: CASSFCEYGGLKWTQYF
cdr3_nt: TGTGCCAGCAGTTTTTGTGAGTACGGGGGACTAAAGTGGACCCAGTACTTC

j_call: TRBJ2-1
v_call: TRBV6-1
clone_size: NA
d_call: TRBD2
cdr3_aa: CASRGGRFDNEQFF
cdr3_nt: TGTGCCAGCAGGGGCGGGAGATTCGACAATGAGCAGTTCTTC

j_call: TRBJ2-1
v_call: TRBV10-1
clone_size: NA
d_call: NA
cdr3_aa: CASGTTYNEQFF
cdr3_nt: TGCGCCAGCGGCACTACTTACAATGAGCAGTTCTTC

j_call: TRBJ1-2
v_call: TRBV5-1
clone_size: many
d_call: NA
cdr3_aa: CASSLEGRGNYGYTF
cdr3_nt: TGCGCCAGCAGCTTGGAAGGTAGAGGAAACTATGGCTACACCTTC

j_call: TRBJ1-2
v_call: TRBV13
clone_size: NA
d_call: NA
cdr3_aa: CASSQLIGSYGYTF
cdr3_nt: TGTGCCAGCAGCCAACTAATCGGTAGCTATGGCTACACCTTC

j_call: TRBJ2-3
v_call: TRBV5-1
clone_size: NA
d_call: NA
cdr3_aa: CASRDQHATDTQYF
cdr3_nt: TGCGCCAGCAGAGACCAACACGCTACAGATACGCAGTATTTT

j_call: TRBJ2-1
v_call: TRBV10-3
clone_size: NA
d_call: TRBD2
cdr3_aa: CATTGLLYNEQFF
cdr3_nt: TGTGCCACCACGGGACTACTTTACAATGAGCAGTTCTTC

j_call: TRBJ1-4
v_call: TRBV4-1
clone_size: few
d_call: TRBD1
cdr3_aa: CASEQTGGSLEKLFF
cdr3_nt: TGCGCCAGCGAACAAACAGGGGGTTCGTTAGAAAAACTGTTTTTT

j_call: TRBJ2-1
v_call: TRBV7-2
clone_size: NA
d_call: TRBD2
cdr3_aa: CASSFTGGPDEQFF
cdr3_nt: TGTGCCAGCAGCTTTACGGGAGGGCCTGATGAGCAGTTCTTC

j_call: TRBJ2-6
v_call: TRBV5-6
clone_size: NA
d_call: TRBD2
cdr3_aa: CASSPRLAGASGANVLTF
cdr3_nt: TGTGCCAGCAGCCCTAGACTAGCGGGAGCCTCTGGGGCCAACGTCCTGACTTTC

j_call: TRBJ1-6
v_call: TRBV2
clone_size: NA
d_call: TRBD1
cdr3_aa: CASSEQQGAYSPLHF
cdr3_nt: TGTGCCAGCAGTGAACAACAGGGGGCTTATTCACCCCTCCACTTT

j_call: TRBJ2-1
v_call: TRBV20-1
clone_size: NA
d_call: TRBD2
cdr3_aa: CSARVRASGIYNEQFF
cdr3_nt: TGCAGTGCTAGAGTCAGGGCTAGCGGGATCTACAATGAGCAGTTCTTC

j_call: TRBJ2-7
v_call: TRBV7-2
clone_size: NA
d_call: TRBD2
cdr3_aa: CASSPAGGVYEQYF
cdr3_nt: TGTGCCAGCAGCCCAGCGGGAGGAGTCTACGAGCAGTACTTC

j_call: TRBJ2-1
v_call: TRBV5-1
clone_size: NA
d_call: TRBD2
cdr3_aa: CASSFLGFSGRISYNEQFF
cdr3_nt: TGCGCCAGCAGCTTTTTGGGGTTTAGCGGGAGGATCTCCTACAATGAGCAGTTCTTC

j_call: TRBJ2-7
v_call: TRBV7-9
clone_size: NA
d_call: TRBD2
cdr3_aa: CASSLQTGTSGYNEQYF
cdr3_nt: TGTGCCAGCAGCCTCCAGACCGGGACTAGCGGATACAATGAGCAGTACTTC

j_call: TRBJ2-1
v_call: TRBV28
clone_size: NA
d_call: NA
cdr3_aa: CASSHPGQPNEQFF
cdr3_nt: TGTGCCAGCAGCCATCCCGGACAGCCCAATGAGCAGTTCTTC

j_call: TRBJ2-1
v_call: TRBV7-2
clone_size: NA
d_call: TRBD2
cdr3_aa: CASSPRLAGGSEQFF
cdr3_nt: TGTGCCAGCAGCCCCCGACTAGCGGGAGGGAGTGAGCAGTTCTTC

j_call: TRBJ2-7
v_call: TRBV10-3
clone_size: few
d_call: NA
cdr3_aa: CAISEVVTEQYF
cdr3_nt: TGTGCCATCAGTGAGGTCGTTACCGAGCAGTACTTC

j_call: TRBJ2-4
v_call: TRBV6-6
clone_size: few
d_call: NA
cdr3_aa: CASSYSRNKNIQYF
cdr3_nt: TGTGCCAGCAGTTACTCGAGGAACAAAAACATTCAGTACTTC

j_call: TRBJ1-5
v_call: TRBV20-1
clone_size: NA
d_call: TRBD1
cdr3_aa: CSARPGQGINQPQHF
cdr3_nt: TGCAGTGCTAGACCGGGACAGGGGATTAATCAGCCCCAGCATTTT

j_call: TRBJ2-7
v_call: TRBV7-9
clone_size: NA
d_call: TRBD2
cdr3_aa: CASKGSGRYEQYF
cdr3_nt: TGTGCCAGCAAGGGTAGCGGGAGGTACGAGCAGTACTTC

j_call: TRBJ2-3
v_call: TRBV24-1
clone_size: NA
d_call: NA
cdr3_aa: CATSDPRETSSTDTQYF
cdr3_nt: TGTGCCACCAGTGATCCCCGGGAAACGTCTAGCACAGATACGCAGTATTTT

j_call: TRBJ1-2
v_call: TRBV12-3/TRBV12-4
clone_size: NA
d_call: TRBD1
cdr3_aa: CVSSLTGGPYGYTF
cdr3_nt: TGTGTCAGCAGCCTTACAGGGGGCCCCTATGGCTACACCTTC

j_call: TRBJ2-7
v_call: TRBV28
clone_size: NA
d_call: TRBD2
cdr3_aa: CASRAGGGFYNEQYF
cdr3_nt: TGTGCCAGCAGGGCGGGAGGGGGATTCTACAATGAGCAGTACTTC

j_call: TRBJ2-1
v_call: TRBV9
clone_size: few
d_call: NA
cdr3_aa: CATGRGSGAYNEQFF
cdr3_nt: TGTGCCACAGGGAGGGGGAGCGGGGCCTACAATGAGCAGTTCTTC

j_call: TRBJ2-6
v_call: TRBV30
clone_size: NA
d_call: NA
cdr3_aa: CAWSERGSVLTF
cdr3_nt: TGTGCCTGGAGTGAGAGGGGGTCCGTCCTGACTTTC

j_call: TRBJ2-5
v_call: TRBV24-1
clone_size: NA
d_call: NA
cdr3_aa: CATSEVGGPQETQYF
cdr3_nt: TGTGCCACCAGTGAAGTGGGAGGCCCCCAAGAGACCCAGTACTTC

j_call: TRBJ2-5
v_call: TRBV20-1
clone_size: NA
d_call: TRBD2
cdr3_aa: CSAREGSGDYNEQYF
cdr3_nt: TGCAGTGCTAGAGAAGGTAGCGGGGATTACAATGAGCAGTACTTC

j_call: TRBJ1-2
v_call: TRBV20-1
clone_size: NA
d_call: NA
cdr3_aa: CSARGGVGYTF
cdr3_nt: TGCAGTGCTAGAGGGGGGGTAGGTTACACCTTC

j_call: TRBJ1-1
v_call: TRBV20-1
clone_size: NA
d_call: NA
cdr3_aa: CSARNGYTEAFF
cdr3_nt: TGCAGTGCTAGGAACGGTTACACTGAAGCTTTCTTT